The sequence of this T cell receptor (beta chain) was determined in a study of blood T cell repertoires in COVID-19. Profiled with immunoSEQ multiplex PCR; TCRdb holds only in-frame clones, not every one. Of fewer than 600,000 clones listed, 85% to 90% were seen once; the top ten hold over 1.5%. Details on this clone: Distinct nucleotide sequences in the sample also encode this CDR3.

Sequencing was performed on PBMCs or T cells enriched from blood (not recorded which). The receptor was derived from a woman aged 40 to 49 who had recovered from COVID-19.

The CDR3 loop is CASSQGSGNTEAFF. CDR3 DNA: TGTGCCAGCAGCCAAGGTTCCGGGAACACTGAAGCTTTCTTT. The V gene is TRBV3-1 (or the pseudogene TRBV3-2), the J gene TRBJ1-1; D gene uncertain. Trimming stripped 1 base from V and 1 base from J, with 7 bases between. The CDR3 loop spans 14 amino acids. Germline V lookup: CDR1 LGHDT, CDR2 YNNKEL (reference sequence).